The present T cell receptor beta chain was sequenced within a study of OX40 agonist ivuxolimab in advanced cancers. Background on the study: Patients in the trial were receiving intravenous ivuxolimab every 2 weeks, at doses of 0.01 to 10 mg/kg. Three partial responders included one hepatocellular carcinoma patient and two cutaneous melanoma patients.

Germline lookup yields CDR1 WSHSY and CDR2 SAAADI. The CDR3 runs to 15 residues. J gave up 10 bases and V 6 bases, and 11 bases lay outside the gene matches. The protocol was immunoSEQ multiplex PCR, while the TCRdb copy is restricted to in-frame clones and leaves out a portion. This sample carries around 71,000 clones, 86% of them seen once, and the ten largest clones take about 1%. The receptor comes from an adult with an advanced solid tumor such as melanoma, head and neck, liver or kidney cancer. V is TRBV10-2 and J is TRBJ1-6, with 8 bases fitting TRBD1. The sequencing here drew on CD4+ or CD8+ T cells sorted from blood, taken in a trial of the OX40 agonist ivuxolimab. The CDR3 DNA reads TGCGCCAGCAGAGCGGGACAGGATATAGCCTCACCCCTCCACTTT. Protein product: CASRAGQDIASPLHF.